A selection of T cell receptor beta chains follows, all from one sample in a study of cytomegalovirus exposure and HLA in healthy donors. Using immunoSEQ multiplex PCR, the repertoire was profiled, and TCRdb retains in-frame clones only, with some absent. The data hold approximately 280,000 clones, with 86% observed a single time. Sequencing used PBMCs. These receptors were obtained from a young woman in good health and CMV-seronegative. The CDR3 runs from the conserved cysteine through the conserved F or W. D genes are given only for firm matches. The size field is filled for only some rows; it gives once, few, many or a size class.

cdr3_nt cdr3_aa j_call clone_size v_call d_call
TGTGCCAGCAGTTTGTCAGTTCCTAACTATGGCTACACCTTC CASSLSVPNYGYTF TRBJ1-2 once TRBV27 -
TGTGCCAGCAGCTCCTGGACTAGCGGGGGTCAAGATACGCAGTATTTT CASSSWTSGGQDTQYF TRBJ2-3 once TRBV7-2 TRBD2
TGTGCCAGCAGCCAAACCCCGGGACTAGCGGGGGGCTCCTACAATGAGCAGTTCTTC CASSQTPGLAGGSYNEQFF TRBJ2-1 - TRBV14 TRBD2
TGTGCCAGTATTGGGAGGGAATTGGGCACTGAAGCTTTCTTT CASIGRELGTEAFF TRBJ1-1 - TRBV19 -
TGTGCCAGCAGTTACGAGGCAGGGCGAGCTTTCTTT CASSYEAGRAFF TRBJ1-1 - TRBV6-5 -
TGTGCCAGCAGTCACCGGGACTCAGCCTACGAGCAGTACTTC CASSHRDSAYEQYF TRBJ2-7 - TRBV6-5 -
TGCAGCGGGACAGTCTCTGGGGCCAACGTCCTGACTTTC CSGTVSGANVLTF TRBJ2-6 once TRBV29-1 -
TGCGCCAGCAGCCAAGGTTCCCCGGTGAGCTCCTACAATGAGCAGTTCTTC CASSQGSPVSSYNEQFF TRBJ2-1 - TRBV4-1 -
TGTGCCAGCAGCTCCGGACAGGGGGCTTCAAGTCAGCCCCAGCATTTT CASSSGQGASSQPQHF TRBJ1-5 once TRBV7-9 TRBD1
TGTGCCAGCAGCCTGGGACAGTATCAGCCCCAGCATTTT CASSLGQYQPQHF TRBJ1-5 - TRBV7-3 TRBD1
TGTGCCAGCAGGCATTCCTTTTTGGCACTAAACTATGGCTACACCTTC CASRHSFLALNYGYTF TRBJ1-2 - TRBV2 -
TGTGCCAGCAGCTTAGTGGAGGTGGGCTACGAGCAGTACTTC CASSLVEVGYEQYF TRBJ2-7 - TRBV13 -
TGTGCCAGCAGTTACTCGAGACACTCCTACGAGCAGTACTTC CASSYSRHSYEQYF TRBJ2-7 - TRBV6-5 -
TGTGCCAGCAGCGTGGGGAGCACTAGCACAGATACGCAGTATTTT CASSVGSTSTDTQYF TRBJ2-3 - TRBV9 -
TGTGCCAGCAGTGACCAGTGGCAGGGGGCATGGGAGCAGTACTTC CASSDQWQGAWEQYF TRBJ2-7 - TRBV6-1 TRBD1
TGTGCCATTCTAGCGGGAGCCGATGAGCAGTACTTC CAILAGADEQYF TRBJ2-7 - TRBV10-3 TRBD2
TGTGCCAGCAGTTCCTCACGATTTGGACTAGCGGGGGGGCGTAGCTCCTACAATGAGCAGTTCTTC CASSSSRFGLAGGRSSYNEQFF TRBJ2-1 - TRBV28 TRBD2
TGTGCCAGCAGCTTCCGACTAGCGGGAGGGTCTGGGGCCAACGTCCTGACTTTC CASSFRLAGGSGANVLTF TRBJ2-6 - TRBV7-9 TRBD2
TGTGCCAGCAGCTTCACAGGGGTCGAGGAGCAGTACTTC CASSFTGVEEQYF TRBJ2-7 - TRBV5-4 TRBD1
TGTGCCAGCAGCTTGTATGGCGGGACTAAACGCGAGCAGTACTTC CASSLYGGTKREQYF TRBJ2-7 - TRBV5-8 TRBD2
TGTGCTTTGGAATTGGGGGGGACTAGCGGTGGAGAGACCCAGTACTTC CALELGGTSGGETQYF TRBJ2-5 - TRBV30 TRBD2
TGCGCCAGCAGCTTGGCGGGAGGCCAAGAGACCCAGTACTTC CASSLAGGQETQYF TRBJ2-5 - TRBV5-1 TRBD2
TGTGCCAGCAGCCCCCGAGGCAGCAGCCCTGAAGCTTTCTTT CASSPRGSSPEAFF TRBJ1-1 once TRBV7-9 -
TGCGCCAGCAGTCCCGGGACAGGGCAAAGGTCCAACTATGGCTACACCTTC CASSPGTGQRSNYGYTF TRBJ1-2 - TRBV10-2 TRBD1
TGTGCCAGCAGCTTAGCGTCTAGATTTAACGAGCAGTACTTC CASSLASRFNEQYF TRBJ2-7 - TRBV7-9 -
TGTGCCAGCAGCTTGAGCTACGAGCAGTACTTC CASSLSYEQYF TRBJ2-7 - TRBV7-2 -
TGTGCCTGGAAGGACAGGCTGAACTATGGCTACACCTTC CAWKDRLNYGYTF TRBJ1-2 few TRBV30 TRBD1
TGTGCCAGTAGTACCCCCGGACAGTATAGCAATCAGCCCCAGCATTTT CASSTPGQYSNQPQHF TRBJ1-5 - TRBV19 -
TGTGCCAGCAGTTACTCGGGGACAGGGGGCGGCGAGCAGTACTTC CASSYSGTGGGEQYF TRBJ2-7 - TRBV6-6 TRBD1
TGTGCCAGCAGTGAAACGGGGTACTCTGGAAACACCATATATTTT CASSETGYSGNTIYF TRBJ1-3 - TRBV2 -
TGTGCCAGCAACACGGGACTAGCGGAGTCGAGCTCCTACAATGAGCAGTTCTTC CASNTGLAESSSYNEQFF TRBJ2-1 - TRBV7-8 TRBD2
TGTGCCAGCAGTTTCCCTGGGACTAGCATTCCCTACGAGCAGTACTTC CASSFPGTSIPYEQYF TRBJ2-7 - TRBV28 TRBD2
TGCGCCAGCAGTCAATCGCGGGACGGATTTGACCTTAATGAAAAACTGTTTTTT CASSQSRDGFDLNEKLFF TRBJ1-4 - TRBV23-1 -
TGTGCCAGCAGCTTAGGGTCTATTCTGGACAGGTACTATAGCAATCAGCCCCAGCATTTT CASSLGSILDRYYSNQPQHF TRBJ1-5 - TRBV11-3 TRBD1
TGTGCCAGCAGCCAGGACAGGATAACCCTCCACTTT CASSQDRITLHF TRBJ1-6 - TRBV14 TRBD1
TGTGCCAGCAGCCCCGGGGCCCTGGAGGGGCCCCAGCATTTT CASSPGALEGPQHF TRBJ1-5 - TRBV11-3 -
TGTGCCAGCAGCTTAACGTGGGACAGGGAAGAGGTAGCTTTCTTT CASSLTWDREEVAFF TRBJ1-1 - TRBV11-1 TRBD1
TGCGCCAGCCCAGGGGTCCGGATGGACACCATATATTTT CASPGVRMDTIYF TRBJ1-3 few TRBV5-1 -
TGTGCCAGCAGCGATGGGGGGGCCTCCTACAATGAGCAGTTCTTC CASSDGGASYNEQFF TRBJ2-1 - TRBV7-9 -
TGCGCCAGCAGCTTCGCCTCCATAGGGGGCTACGAGCAGTACTTC CASSFASIGGYEQYF TRBJ2-7 - TRBV5-1 -
TGTGCCAGCAGCTCCGCCCAGGGTATGACCAATCAGCCCCAGCATTTT CASSSAQGMTNQPQHF TRBJ1-5 - TRBV7-8 -
TGTGCCAGCAGGAGGCGTGGGAGCACCGGGGAGCTGTTTTTT CASRRRGSTGELFF TRBJ2-2 - TRBV2 -
TGTGCCAGTAGTATAGCGGCTAGCTCAGCCTACGAGCAGTACTTC CASSIAASSAYEQYF TRBJ2-7 once TRBV19 -
TGTGCTAGTGGTTTGGTGGGCCAGCCCTACGAGCAGTACTTC CASGLVGQPYEQYF TRBJ2-7 - TRBV12-5 -
TGTGCCAGCAGCCCCCAGGACAGGGGAAACACCATATATTTT CASSPQDRGNTIYF TRBJ1-3 - TRBV7-2 TRBD1
TGTGCCAGCAGTAGAATCGACAGGGATGAAGAAAAACTGTTTTTT CASSRIDRDEEKLFF TRBJ1-4 - TRBV6-5 TRBD1
TGTGCCAGCAGTTTGACTAGCGGGCGAGTAGCCAAAAACATTCAGTACTTC CASSLTSGRVAKNIQYF TRBJ2-4 - TRBV28 TRBD2
TGTGCCAGCAGCGGGGGGGGTACCGTTAATTCACCCCTCCACTTT CASSGGGTVNSPLHF TRBJ1-6 - TRBV28 -
TGTGCCAGCAGCCTACAGGGGGTAGCTAACTATGGCTACACCTTC CASSLQGVANYGYTF TRBJ1-2 - TRBV11-2 TRBD1
TGCGCCAGCAGCCAATTTCCGGGGTCTGCCGGGGCCAACGTCCTGACTTTC CASSQFPGSAGANVLTF TRBJ2-6 - TRBV4-3 -
TGTGCCAGCAGCCAAGAGCCGAGGGTAGGGAGGGAGCAGTACTTC CASSQEPRVGREQYF TRBJ2-7 - TRBV14 -
TGTGCCAGCAGTTACCGGGGATTGAACACTGAAGCTTTCTTT CASSYRGLNTEAFF TRBJ1-1 - TRBV6-6 -
TGTGCCAGCAGCTTATCCGGGGGATACTACGAGCAGTACTTC CASSLSGGYYEQYF TRBJ2-7 - TRBV11-2 -
TGCAGCGTTGAAGATGCCCAGGGGGACTCCTACGAGCAGTACTTC CSVEDAQGDSYEQYF TRBJ2-7 - TRBV29-1 TRBD1
TGTGCCTGGAGTGTACTGGGAGACGTAGGTATTGGTGGCTACACCTTC CAWSVLGDVGIGGYTF TRBJ1-2 - TRBV30 -
TGTGCCAGCAGCCCCCAGGTGGAGAACACTGAAGCTTTCTTT CASSPQVENTEAFF TRBJ1-1 - TRBV9 -
TGTGCCAGCAGTTACCCCGGCCCTCCTCCAGGGGCGCAGTATTTT CASSYPGPPPGAQYF TRBJ2-3 - TRBV6-5 -